This passage covers 24 T cell receptor beta chains from one sample sequenced in a study of cytomegalovirus exposure and HLA in healthy donors (dated by TCRdb to the late 2010s). Preparation of the library involved the immunoSEQ multiplex PCR assay. For the multiplex PCR, a mixture combining 60 forward primers for TCR Vbeta segments and 13 reverse primers for TCR Jbeta segments was used. The table comes from immuneACCESS by way of TCRdb, which keeps in-frame sequences with V and J called. Part of the clones is missing from these tables; in studies checked, under half for an unresolved V gene and the rest for unknown reasons. Recorded for this sample are over 70,000 clones; 76% of them occurred a single time. 1.1% to 1.5% of the sample belongs to the ten largest clones. Sequencing used PBMCs. All receptors derive from a male donor in good health and CMV-seronegative.

The rearrangement joins TRBV4-1 to TRBJ1-6; 11 nucleotides line up with TRBD1. The CDR3 has 15 amino acids. The germline V gene has CDR1 MGHRA and CDR2 YSYEKL. Losses at the gene ends were 3 bases for V and 9 bases for J; bases not matched to a gene: 4. The CDR3 reads CASSQGQGVGSPLHF. CDR3 nucleotides: TGCGCCAGCAGCCAGGGACAGGGGGTGGGTTCACCCCTCCACTTT.

V usage is TRBV4-1 and J usage is TRBJ2-7; 10 nucleotides agree with TRBD1. Per the germline V gene, CDR1 is MGHRA and CDR2 is YSYEKL. This CDR3 has 14 amino acids. Trimming removed 4 bases from V and 3 bases from J; junction bases left unmatched: 3. CDR3 bases: TGCGCCAGCAGCCTCCGGGACAGGGGCTACGAGCAGTACTTC. Translation gives CASSLRDRGYEQYF.

The rearrangement uses TRBV19 and TRBJ2-1, with a tentative D call TRBD1 (5 bases). Germline lookup yields CDR1 LNHDA and CDR2 SQIVND (reference sequence). Deletions cut 3 bases from V and 1 base from J, with 10 bases between. The CDR3 has 15 amino acids. For the CDR3, the DNA is TGTGCCAGTAGTATCGGACACCTATCCTACAATGAGCAGTTCTTC. It encodes CASSIGHLSYNEQFF.

The gene calls are TRBV4-1 and TRBJ2-1, with TRBD2 matching 7 bases. V gave up 1 base and J gave up 6 bases; unmatched junction bases: 9. Germline CDR1 is MGHRA and CDR2 is YSYEKL. This CDR3 is built from 16 residues. The CDR3 DNA sequence: TGCGCCAGCAGCCAAGTCCCTCCTAGCGGTCCCAATGAGCAGTTCTTC. Protein: CASSQVPPSGPNEQFF.

This clone was recorded a few times. J is TRBJ1-6 and V is TRBV10-3; D not resolved. V gave up 1 base and J gave up 11 bases, with 18 bases separating them. The CDR3 covers 16 residues. Germline-derived CDR1 and CDR2 are ENHRY and SYGVKD. The CDR3, as DNA: TGTGCCATCAGTGAGTTCTCCCCTGACATTAAGCCACCCCTCCACTTT. Protein: CAISEFSPDIKPPLHF.

This clone was seen only a few times. The genes are TRBV6-5 and TRBJ2-3; 9 bases align to TRBD2. This CDR3 has 14 residues. Looked up from germline, CDR1 is MNHEY and CDR2 is SVGAGI. V gave up 7 bases and J gave up 4 bases; unmatched junction bases: 6. CDR3 sequence reads: CASKERGAADTQYF. Written as DNA, the CDR3 is TGTGCCAGCAAGGAGCGGGGGGCAGCAGATACGCAGTATTTT.

The chain combines TRBV2 with TRBJ2-3; 12 positions agree with TRBD2. V was clipped by 6 bases and J by 3 bases; unmatched bases: 10. This CDR3 spans 17 amino acids. Germline lookup yields CDR1 SNHLY and CDR2 FYNNEI. Here the CDR3 reads CASSLTSGRPRTDTQYF. The CDR3 DNA follows: TGTGCCAGCAGCCTCACTAGCGGGAGGCCCCGGACAGATACGCAGTATTTT.

The genes are TRBV4-3 and TRBJ2-5; 13 nucleotides align to TRBD2. This CDR3 is built from 18 residues. The ends lost 1 base at V and 4 bases at J; junction bases unmatched: 9. CDR1 LGHNA and CDR2 YSLEER come from the germline V gene. CDR3 amino acids: CASSQGGLAGDYRETQYF. The CDR3 DNA sequence: TGCGCCAGCAGCCAAGGCGGACTAGCGGGAGACTACCGAGAGACCCAGTACTTC.

The J gene is TRBJ2-2, the V gene TRBV28, with 7 bases fitting TRBD1. J was trimmed by 6 bases and V by 5 bases; bases with no gene match: 6. The CDR3 covers 14 residues. The germline gives CDR1 MDHEN, CDR2 SYDVKM. The CDR3: CASSPRQGAGELFF. The CDR3 region has the DNA TGTGCCAGCAGTCCGAGACAGGGAGCCGGGGAGCTGTTTTTT.

V gene TRBV7-2 combines with J gene TRBJ2-7, with 8 nucleotides matching TRBD2. J was trimmed by 7 bases and V by 3 bases; bases with no gene match: 8. CDR3 length: 14 residues. Germline V gives CDR1 SGHTA, CDR2 FQGNSA. The chain's CDR3 is CASSFDGRAGEQYF. The DNA for the CDR3 is TGTGCCAGCAGCTTTGACGGGAGGGCCGGGGAGCAGTACTTC.

The CDR3 sequence is CASSLDGGRGTQYF. CDR3 DNA: TGCGCCAGCAGCTTGGATGGCGGGAGAGGGACCCAGTACTTC. The V and J genes are TRBV5-1 and TRBJ2-5; 7 bases are a match to TRBD2. CDR3 length: 14 amino acids. J was trimmed by 7 bases and V by 0 bases; bases with no gene match: 6. The germline V gene encodes CDR1 SGHRS and CDR2 YFSETQ. Full variable domain (remainder filled in from reference TRBV5-1 and TRBJ2-5): KAGVTQTPRYLIKTRGQQVTLSCSPISGHRSVSWYQQTPGQGLQFLFEYFSETQRNKGNFPGRFSGRQFSNSRSEMNVSTLELGDSALYLCASSLDGGRGTQYFGPGTRLLVL.

This clone has only one observation. The chain carries TRBV6-5 and TRBJ1-2; D is ambiguous. Per the germline V gene, CDR1 is MNHEY and CDR2 is SVGAGI. V lost 5 bases, J lost 5 bases, and 18 bases lay in between. The CDR3 is 15 residues long. DNA of the CDR3: TGTGCCAGCAGTCGGGAATTGGGGATCGGGTATGGCTACACCTTC. Its protein product is CASSRELGIGYGYTF.

The chain recombines TRBV28 with TRBJ1-2, with 7 nucleotides matching TRBD1. This CDR3 spans 13 amino acids. Trimming took 2 bases from V and 8 from J; bases not matched to a gene: 5. The germline V gene encodes CDR1 MDHEN and CDR2 SYDVKM. The CDR3 DNA is TGTGCCAGCAGTTTAGAGGGGGCGCGGGGCTACACCTTC. Residues: CASSLEGARGYTF.

The CDR3 spells CSVSDRQIYEQYF. As DNA, the CDR3 is TGCAGCGTTTCAGACAGGCAGATATACGAGCAGTACTTC. The chain joins TRBV29-1 to TRBJ2-7; possibly TRBD1 for D (6 bases). Germline assignment: CDR1 SQVTM and CDR2 ANQGSEA. The length of the CDR3 is 13 residues. V was shortened by 5 bases and J by 4 bases, with 15 bases between the two germline ends.

The CDR3 bases are TGTGCCAGCAAGGGGGGGGATTCACCCCTCCACTTT. Its protein product is CASKGGDSPLHF. This chain uses TRBV6-1 with TRBJ1-6; D may be TRBD1 (6 bases). Trimming left V 7 bases short and J 8 bases short, with 9 bases between. This CDR3 contains 12 residues. The germline V gene has CDR1 MNHNS and CDR2 SASEGT.

This rearrangement joins TRBV27 to TRBJ2-1; tentative D call: TRBD2 (6 bases). The CDR3 covers 13 residues. CDR1 and CDR2 from the germline V gene are MNHEY and SMNVEV (reference sequence). V was trimmed by 8 bases and J by 1 base, leaving 9 bases between them. The CDR3 spells CASSAGSYNEQFF. CDR3 DNA: TGTGCCAGCTCGGCGGGGTCCTACAATGAGCAGTTCTTC.

V and J are TRBV18 and TRBJ2-7, with a possible D match to TRBD2 (5 bases). CDR1 KGHSH and CDR2 LQKENI come from the germline V gene. The CDR3 is made up of 16 amino acids. Trimming stripped 4 bases from V and 6 bases from J, with 22 bases between. The CDR3 nucleotides are TGTGCCAGCTCACTAACATCACCGAGCGGCAGATCCGAGCAGTACTTC. This sequence encodes CASSLTSPSGRSEQYF.

The chain joins TRBV4-3 to TRBJ1-1; no reliable D call. CDR1 is LGHNA and CDR2 is YSLEER in the germline V gene. The CDR3 consists of 18 residues. V lost 3 bases, J lost 0 bases, and 20 bases lay in between. The DNA for the CDR3 is TGCGCCAGCAGCCACCTTTTTATCGTGATGAGCATGAACACTGAAGCTTTCTTT. Protein product: CASSHLFIVMSMNTEAFF.

The CDR3 nucleotides are TGTGCCAGCAGCCAAAATCCTGGGGACAGGGGCTGGAACACTGAAGCTTTCTTT. Its translation is CASSQNPGDRGWNTEAFF. The chain is built from TRBV7-2 and TRBJ1-1; 10 nucleotides line up with TRBD1. Germline CDR1 is SGHTA and CDR2 is FQGNSA. The CDR3 loop spans 18 amino acids. Germline trimming cut 5 bases from V and 1 base from J; bases unmatched to any gene: 13.

This clone was found once. Other nucleotide sequences from this sample produce the same CDR3. The chain uses TRBV6-4 and TRBJ2-2, with a tentative D call TRBD1 (6 bases). The ends were cut back, 6 bases at V and 3 bases at J, with 11 bases in the middle. This CDR3 is built from 14 residues. Germline values: CDR1 MRHNA, CDR2 SNTAGT. The DNA of the CDR3 is TGTGCCAGCAGCGGGTCAGGGGACACCGGGGAGCTGTTTTTT. This gives the protein CASSGSGDTGELFF.

This rearrangement joins TRBV11-2 to TRBJ2-5; maybe TRBD1 (5 bases). CDR1 SGHAT and CDR2 FQNNGV come from the germline V gene. The CDR3 is made up of 14 amino acids. Deletions cut 5 bases from V and 5 bases from J, with 15 bases between. CDR3 amino acids: CASSHRQAGETQYF. In DNA form, the CDR3 reads TGTGCCAGCAGCCACAGGCAGGCAGGGGAGACCCAGTACTTC.

The chain has TRBV13 and TRBJ2-1; D perhaps matches TRBD1 (5 bases). In germline, CDR1 is PRHDT, CDR2 FYEKMQ (reference sequence). CDR3 size: 12 residues. Trimming removed 4 bases from V and 9 bases from J, with 10 bases in between. The DNA of the CDR3 is TGTGCCAGCAGCTCATCAGGGTCTGAGCAGTTCTTC. Translation: CASSSSGSEQFF.

V and J are TRBV7-2 and TRBJ1-2; the D is unclear. This CDR3 is 12 amino acids long. V was shortened by 5 bases and J by 8 bases, with 12 bases between the two germline ends. CDR1 SGHTA and CDR2 FQGNSA come from the germline V gene. CDR3 residues: CASSKRNGGYTF. In DNA, the CDR3 is TGTGCCAGCAGCAAGAGGAATGGAGGCTACACCTTC.

V usage is TRBV7-2 and J usage is TRBJ2-7; a possible D gene is TRBD2 (5 bases). V was cut by 1 base and J by 9 bases, with 25 bases left in between. The CDR3 runs 17 residues. CDR1 and CDR2 from the germline V gene are SGHTA and FQGNSA. The CDR3 bases are TGTGCCAGCAGCTTAGAGTTACGGACTTCCCTTATGAGTGCGCAGTACTTC. Amino acid sequence: CASSLELRTSLMSAQYF. Together with reference TRBV7-2 and TRBJ2-7, the CDR3 gives the full variable domain: GAGVSQSPSNKVTEKGKDVELRCDPISGHTALYWYRQSLGQGLEFLIYFQGNSAPDKSGLPSDRFSAERTGGSVSTLTIQRTQQEDSAVYLCASSLELRTSLMSAQYFGPGTRLTVT.